Presented here are 28 T cell receptor beta chains from one specimen sequenced in a study of T cell responses to AZD1222 COVID-19 vaccine. TCRdb's table, derived via immunoSEQ multiplex PCR, lists solely in-frame clones and lacks some. The repertoire holds 130,000 or so clones, 85% to 90% seen once, with more than 2.5% in the top ten. Sequencing used peripheral blood, obtained on day 0 of AZD1222 vaccination. These receptors were collected from an adult in good health.

The chain is built from TRBV28 and TRBJ2-1, with D possibly being TRBD2 (5 bases). This CDR3 is 15 amino acids long. The V gene's germline CDR1 is MDHEN and CDR2 SYDVKM. V lost 7 bases to trimming and J lost 8 bases, with 21 bases between them. The CDR3 region has the DNA TGTGCCAGCACCTCGTGGGAGCTACCTTACGATGAGCAGTTCTTC. Translated, it gives CASTSWELPYDEQFF.

The V gene is TRBV5-1, the J gene TRBJ1-1; D is unresolved. The CDR3 has 15 amino acids. Trimming took 1 base from V and 0 from J, leaving 10 bases between them. The germline CDR1 and CDR2 sequences are SGHRS and YFSETQ. This CDR3 reads CASSLSRTVNTEAFF. The CDR3 DNA is TGCGCCAGCAGCTTGTCCAGGACGGTGAACACTGAAGCTTTCTTT.

The rearrangement joins TRBV24-1 to TRBJ1-5, with 12 bases that match TRBD1. The CDR3 covers 19 residues. V was pared by 12 bases and J by 1 base, with 18 bases of the junction left unmatched. CDR1 KGHDR and CDR2 SFDVKD come from the germline V gene. CDR3 in amino acids: CARVPVKGTGGQSNQPQHF. The CDR3 coding sequence is TGTGCCCGCGTACCCGTCAAGGGGACAGGGGGCCAGAGCAATCAGCCCCAGCATTTT.

The rearrangement uses TRBV25-1 and TRBJ1-4, with D hard to call. Germline values: CDR1 MGHDK, CDR2 SYGVNS. The V end was cut by 2 bases, the J end by 7 bases, with 11 bases between. The CDR3 length is 14 residues. The CDR3 protein is CASSEPGLGEKLFF. As DNA, the CDR3 is TGTGCCAGCAGTGAACCCGGATTGGGTGAAAAACTGTTTTTT. The complete variable domain, with remaining parts taken from reference TRBV25-1 and TRBJ1-4, reads EADIYQTPRYLVIGTGKKITLECSQTMGHDKMYWYQQDPGMELHLIHYSYGVNSTEKGDLSSESTVSRIRTEHFPLTLESARPSHTSQYLCASSEPGLGEKLFFGSGTQLSVL.

This rearrangement joins TRBV9 to TRBJ2-7; no clear D. The ends were cut back, 0 bases at V and 1 base at J, with 8 bases in the middle. The length of the CDR3 is 14 residues. Germline CDR1 reads SGDLS; CDR2 reads YYNGEE. The CDR3, as DNA: TGTGCCAGCAGCGTAGGAGACCTATCCTACGAGCAGTACTTC. Translation: CASSVGDLSYEQYF.

The sample holds a few counts of this clone. V is TRBV4-1 and J is TRBJ2-2; D possibly corresponds to TRBD1 (6 bases). Germline V gene lookup returns CDR1 MGHRA and CDR2 YSYEKL. Trimming stripped 1 base from V and 0 bases from J, with 15 bases between. CDR3 length: 18 amino acids. The CDR3 DNA is TGCGCCAGCAGCCAAGCCCCACTACGACAGGCGAACACCGGGGAGCTGTTTTTT. Translating gives CASSQAPLRQANTGELFF.

The chain combines TRBV6-5 with TRBJ2-1; 8 nucleotides align to TRBD2. V was pared by 6 bases and J by 6 bases, with 4 bases of the junction left unmatched. The CDR3 loop spans 13 amino acids. CDR1 is MNHEY, CDR2 SVGAGI, per germline. The CDR3 region has the DNA TGTGCCAGCAGAGGACTAGCACGCAATGAGCAGTTCTTC. Residues: CASRGLARNEQFF.

The chain uses TRBV9 and TRBJ2-1; D gene unclear. Between the trimmed V and J ends, which lost 0 bases and 8 bases, there was a span of 6 bases. The CDR3 extends over 12 amino acids. Germline CDR1 reads SGDLS; CDR2 reads YYNGEE. CDR3 sequence reads: CASSVAGYEQFF. The CDR3 DNA reads as TGTGCCAGCAGCGTAGCAGGATATGAGCAGTTCTTC.

The chain employs TRBV4-1 and TRBJ1-2; 7 bases fit TRBD1. The CDR3 is 16 residues long. Germline CDR1 and CDR2: MGHRA and YSYEKL. The ends lost 3 bases at V and 0 bases at J; junction bases unmatched: 7. CDR3 sequence: CASSQMGQRTNYGYTF. Written as DNA, the CDR3 is TGCGCCAGCAGCCAGATGGGACAGAGAACTAACTATGGCTACACCTTC.

The V gene is TRBV13, the J gene TRBJ2-1; tentatively, D is TRBD2 (6 bases). V was trimmed by 0 bases and J by 10 bases, leaving 10 bases between them. CDR1 is PRHDT, CDR2 FYEKMQ, per germline (reference sequence). The CDR3 has 13 residues. The CDR3, as DNA: TGTGCCAGCAGCTTAGGCCGGGGAGGAGAGCAGTTCTTC. Translation: CASSLGRGGEQFF.

The chain couples TRBV6-4 to TRBJ2-3; D remains ambiguous. The germline CDR1 and CDR2 sequences are MRHNA and SNTAGT. The CDR3 runs to 11 residues. V was cut by 10 bases and J by 1 base, with 6 bases left in between. CDR3: CAILCTDTQYF. CDR3 bases: TGTGCCATCCTCTGCACAGATACGCAGTATTTT.

This clone was detected only once. This rearrangement joins TRBV19 to TRBJ1-1; no clear D. This CDR3 is 14 amino acids long. Trimming removed 1 base from V and 1 base from J, with 7 bases in between. Looked up from germline, CDR1 is LNHDA and CDR2 is SQIVND (reference sequence). CDR3 DNA sequence: TGTGCCAGTAGTATAGCGCGGCAGAACACTGAAGCTTTCTTT. This translates into CASSIARQNTEAFF.

A remark on this clone: Germline is not matched at one junction end, which may reflect a read error. This rearrangement joins TRBV6-6 to TRBJ2-1, with TRBD2 matching 9 bases. The CDR3 totals 14 residues. From germline, CDR1 is MNHNY and CDR2 SVGAGI (reference sequence). CDR3 DNA sequence: TGTGCCAGCAGTTACTCGACAGCGGGGGGACGTTGGGTCTTC. Translation: CASSYSTAGGRWVF.

The genes are TRBV11-3 and TRBJ1-5; the D gene is possibly TRBD1 (5 bases). V lost 4 bases, J lost 4 bases, and 20 bases lay in between. CDR3 size: 17 residues. Germline values: CDR1 SGHNT, CDR2 YENEEA. The CDR3 DNA sequence: TGTGCCAGCAGCTCAGAAACCACAGGATTAGTAAATCAGCCCCAGCATTTT. Its translation is CASSSETTGLVNQPQHF.

The CDR3 protein is CASSPGTGGAETQYF. CDR3 nucleotide sequence: TGTGCCAGCAGCCCTGGGACAGGGGGCGCGGAGACCCAGTACTTC. The chain links TRBV7-6 to TRBJ2-5; 12 nucleotides line up with TRBD1. The V gene's germline CDR1 is SGHVS and CDR2 FNYEAQ. Trimming removed 5 bases from V and 5 bases from J; junction bases left unmatched: 6. The CDR3 totals 15 residues.

This chain connects TRBV19 to TRBJ2-7; D may correspond to TRBD1 or TRBD2 (5 bases each). CDR3 length equals 15 residues. CDR1 is LNHDA and CDR2 is SQIVND in the germline V gene (reference sequence). V lost 5 bases, J lost 5 bases, and 19 bases lay in between. The CDR3 coding sequence is TGTGCCAGTAGTCCCCACCACGGGACCCGGAACGAGCAGTACTTC. The encoded protein is CASSPHHGTRNEQYF.

The chain links TRBV27 to TRBJ2-1; D is undetermined. The CDR3 sequence is 16 residues long. In germline, CDR1 is MNHEY, CDR2 SMNVEV (reference sequence). V lost 3 bases to trimming and J lost 4 bases, with 16 bases between them. In DNA, the CDR3 is TGTGCCAGCAGTTTTGCAATTTCATACGGATACAATGAGCAGTTCTTC. Its translation is CASSFAISYGYNEQFF.

The chain employs TRBV2 and TRBJ1-4, with D unclear. Germline CDR1 reads SNHLY; CDR2 reads FYNNEI. Trimming stripped 1 base from V and 5 bases from J, with 8 bases between. CDR3 size: 14 residues. The CDR3 is CASSEGEGNEKLFF. The DNA for the CDR3 is TGTGCCAGCAGTGAAGGGGAGGGAAATGAAAAACTGTTTTTT.

This sequence joins TRBV19 and TRBJ2-7; 9 nucleotides match TRBD1. CDR1 is LNHDA and CDR2 is SQIVND in the germline V gene (reference sequence). This CDR3 contains 14 residues. V gave up 7 bases and J gave up 2 bases; unmatched junction bases: 6. The CDR3 sequence: CASKPGQGPYEQYF. CDR3 nucleotides: TGTGCCAGTAAACCGGGACAGGGACCCTACGAGCAGTACTTC.

This clone showed up just once. This chain uses TRBV30 with TRBJ1-4; D remains unclear. Germline V gives CDR1 GTSNPN, CDR2 SVGIG (reference sequence). The CDR3 runs 15 residues. Trimming cost V 4 bases and J 1 base, with 13 bases left between them. CDR3 amino acids: CAWIGFEGTNEKLFF. DNA of the CDR3: TGTGCCTGGATAGGCTTCGAGGGAACTAATGAAAAACTGTTTTTT.

The rearrangement uses TRBV27 and TRBJ1-6; possibly TRBD1 for D (5 bases). This CDR3 is 15 amino acids long. Germline assignment: CDR1 MNHEY and CDR2 SMNVEV (reference sequence). V was clipped by 6 bases and J by 1 base, with 10 bases between them. CDR3 coding DNA: TGTGCCAGCAGCCCTGGGGGTTCCTATAATTCACCCCTCCACTTT. Translating it yields CASSPGGSYNSPLHF.

The rearrangement links TRBV7-9 to TRBJ1-5; tentatively, D is TRBD1 (6 bases). V was cut by 4 bases and J by 2 bases, with 18 bases left in between. Germline-derived CDR1 and CDR2 are SEHNR and FQNEAQ (reference sequence). This CDR3 comprises 17 residues. CDR3 bases: TGTGCCAGCAGCTCAATTCGGGGTAAGGGGGGCAATCAGCCCCAGCATTTT. Translation: CASSSIRGKGGNQPQHF.

The V and J genes are TRBV30 and TRBJ1-3, with D perhaps TRBD1 (5 bases). V was shortened by 2 bases and J by 7 bases, with 9 bases between the two germline ends. The CDR3 extends over 12 amino acids. From germline, CDR1 is GTSNPN and CDR2 SVGIG (reference sequence). The CDR3 loop reads CAWSPSGNTIYF. The CDR3 bases are TGTGCCTGGAGTCCCTCAGGGAACACCATATATTTT.

V gene TRBV28 combines with J gene TRBJ1-5, with D possibly being TRBD1 (6 bases). CDR3 length: 15 residues. In germline, CDR1 is MDHEN, CDR2 SYDVKM. The V end was cut by 11 bases, the J end by 11 bases, with 28 bases between. The DNA of the CDR3 is TGTGCCCCCCCCGTAGTAGACAGGCTTGCGACGGCCCAGCATTTT. It encodes CAPPVVDRLATAQHF.

V gene TRBV11-3 combines with J gene TRBJ1-4; D ambiguous. The CDR3 has 15 residues. Trimming shortened V by 7 bases and J by 4 bases, and 16 bases separated the two germline ends. Germline V CDR1 and CDR2: SGHNT, YENEEA. The CDR3 DNA reads as TGTGCCAGCACCCACTGTTTGGCCCGTAATGAAAAACTGTTTTTT. Protein product: CASTHCLARNEKLFF.

This clone was seen a single time. The chain is built from TRBV25-1 and TRBJ1-3, with D tentatively TRBD1 (5 bases). Germline CDR1 reads MGHDK; CDR2 reads SYGVNS. The CDR3 extends over 13 amino acids. V lost 6 bases, J lost 4 bases, and 10 bases lay in between. CDR3 bases: TGTGCCAGCAGGCCCGGGGGAGGAAACACCATATATTTT. Amino acid sequence: CASRPGGGNTIYF.

V is TRBV5-6 and J is TRBJ2-7; TRBD1 is a possible D gene (6 bases). The CDR3 consists of 15 residues. Germline-derived CDR1 and CDR2 are SGHDT and YYEEEE. The V and J ends lost 3 bases and 4 bases respectively, with 17 bases between them. The CDR3 sequence is CASSSPGTMSYEQYF. CDR3 bases: TGTGCCAGCAGCTCGCCCGGGACAATGTCATACGAGCAGTACTTC.

The rearrangement links TRBV5-1 to TRBJ2-5; the D call may be TRBD1 or TRBD2 (7 bases each). CDR3 length: 14 residues. The germline V and J ends were trimmed by 4 bases and 3 bases, with 13 bases remaining between them. CDR1 is SGHRS, CDR2 YFSETQ, per germline. CDR3 in DNA: TGCGCCAGCAGCGCACAGGGGAGGGAAGAGACCCAGTACTTC. The encoded protein is CASSAQGREETQYF.